This TCR beta chain was identified in a study of cytomegalovirus exposure and HLA in healthy donors. PCR used 60 Vbeta primers and 13 Jbeta primers. Profiling relied on immunoSEQ multiplex PCR, and the TCRdb table lists in-frame clones only, not all of them. The sample comprises 200,000 to 250,000 clones, 70% of which are singletons, and about 3% rests with the top ten. CDR1 is SGHTA, CDR2 FQGTGA, per germline. The junction had 11 bases not matched to a gene; V was cut back by 6 bases and J by 7 bases. This CDR3 has 14 amino acids. The source is a man aged 40-55 years in good health and CMV-seropositive. The chain is built from TRBV7-3 and TRBJ1-2; TRBD1 matches at 7 bases. Sequencing was done on a sample of PBMCs. CDR3 protein: CASRYLQGSAGYTF. CDR3 nucleotides: TGTGCCAGCAGGTATCTACAGGGGTCCGCTGGCTACACCTTC.